The following is a T cell receptor beta chain sequence with its context. The antigen it binds to is not known. It has no much larger one-base neighbor in the sample; base qualities were not kept. Library prep was done by the immunoSEQ multiplex PCR assay. A mixture of 60 forward primers for TCR Vbeta segments and 13 reverse primers for TCR Jbeta segments was used in the multiplex PCR. The CDR3 region of rearranged TCR beta genes was amplified from genomic DNA with a multiplex PCR assay. The Illumina HiSeq System was used to sequence the amplified TCR beta libraries as 87-base-pair reads. As for how the authors treated the data: A later analysis counted 65 million to 90 million unique TCR beta chains across the 640 or so repertoires, and some 11 million of these chains were shared by at least two donors. Raw reads were error-corrected and collapsed into unique sequences with a nearest-neighbor algorithm that merged closely related sequences to remove PCR and sequencing errors. V, D and J gene segments were assigned by aligning CDR3 sequences to IMGT reference sequences. For a sequence to be retained, a match of at least six nucleotides was required to both a V gene segment and a J gene segment. Rearrangements were classified as productive when the CDR3 lacked stop codons and remained in frame with V and J, and all other rearrangements were classified as non-productive. CDR3 was defined by IMGT convention, running from the second conserved V-encoded cysteine to the conserved J-encoded phenylalanine. In an earlier analysis of roughly 580 of the donors, sequences lacking an unambiguous match to a single V gene segment were excluded. An earlier analysis of several hundred of the donors called V segments functional above 56.7% productive rearrangements and segregating when the between-donor standard deviation exceeded 5%. A statistical classification framework was developed to diagnose cytomegalovirus status using the catalog of TCR beta chain sequences. In a later analysis, TCR nucleotide sequences were compared against IMGT/GENE-DB human TR gene sequences so that V and J genes could be assigned. In a later analysis, CDR3 sequences and most-parsimonious VDJ recombination scenarios were assigned using the TCRdist pipeline. In a later analysis, each TCR beta chain was defined by its CDR3 amino acid sequence together with its V-gene family, and reads without a unique V-gene family were excluded. In a later analysis, 450 to 600 highly shared, low-generation-probability nucleotide sequences were removed to address suspected cross-contamination and a sequencing artifact. For each public chain, a later analysis derived a clonal expansion index from normalized ranks of inferred template counts within each repertoire. A later analysis computed generation probabilities with a VDJ recombination model fitted to out-of-frame rearrangements, and checked the results against IGoR. Hypergeometric tests were used in a later analysis to score TCR-TCR, TCR-HLA and TCR-CMV co-occurrence, with a repertoire-size bias correction applied to the TCR pairs. In a later analysis, false discovery rates were estimated by permuting HLA or CMV assignments 20 times. A later analysis grouped co-occurring TCRs with DBSCAN, adding TCRdist sequence similarity when clustering within HLA-allele-positive subsets. Co-occurrence clustering excluded repertoires with fewer than 30,000 or more than 120,000 public chains, plus five with anomalous nucleotide sharing. TCRdb mirrors the immuneACCESS table, restricted to in-frame sequences. Some clones are absent from its copies; in checked studies, under half trace to an unresolved V gene, and the reason for the others is unknown. Clone size and V and J calls were adopted from that table, with D and trimming inferred from the DNA. This sample gives around 280,000 clones in total; 85% to 90% of them show up just once. The top ten constitute around 2.1% of the sample.

V lost 1 base and J lost 6 bases; the stretch between them is 17 bases long. CDR1 and CDR2, per the germline V gene, are SGHRS and YFSETQ. From its cysteine to its phenylalanine, the CDR3 spans 15 amino acids. Only the CDR3 portion is preserved as DNA: 45 bases, with reading frame beginning at the first base. The data originate from a study of cytomegalovirus exposure and HLA in healthy donors (dated by TCRdb to the late 2010s). Broadly, across the study: In an earlier analysis of 587 of the donors, approximately 260 Gb of sequence data and 100 million or so unique TCR beta sequences from roughly 190 million T cells were reported. In an earlier analysis of 500 to 650 of the donors, high-throughput TCR beta sequencing was used to judge whether each TCR beta V gene segment behaved as functional or pseudogenic. Roughly five DR-DQ haplotypes were handled as single units for association and clustering, since linkage in the cohort was strong. A later genetic analysis took genome-wide SNP genotypes for about 55% of the roughly 700 donors and used that subset as a discovery cohort. Among the roughly 400 genotyped donors, approximately 82% belonged to the genetic ancestry cluster associated with self-reported Caucasian donors. Donor age, sex, ethnicity and CMV serostatus were collected together with the repertoire data. To predict cytomegalovirus infection status, the study combined high-throughput TCR immunosequencing, statistical association of individual TCRs with disease status, and machine learning. In addition to the first cohort of approximately 670 subjects, a separate validation cohort of around 110 different subjects was used. The study aimed to test whether cataloging public T cell receptors could reveal signatures of past pathogen exposure. All discovery cohort repertoires had been generated using a single sequencing platform. A later analysis re-examined previously published TCR beta repertoires from 500 to 700 donors and added high-resolution HLA genotyping to investigate patterns of TCR occurrence. The number of typed donors differed by locus: roughly 620-640 for A, B, C, DRB1 and DQB1; some 540 for DQA1; 606 for DPA1; and some 470 for DPB1. The T cell repertoires of some 670 subjects were profiled by immunosequencing and related to cytomegalovirus serostatus. Across 300 to 400 genotyped donors of the cohort, an average of approximately 220,000 unique TCR beta nucleotide sequences per donor were sequenced, and around 19% of those sequences were non-productive. HLA typing covered class I and class II loci at four-digit resolution. In the later analysis, no new phenotypic data were used to find candidate immune exposures; instead, reliance was placed on TCR beta sequences and their occurrence across donors. Roughly 290 gigabases of sequencing data and around 90 million unique TCR sequences made up an early release that covered approximately 620 HLA-typed donors. The full study reports these points: A cluster of highly shared sequence variants was judged likely to be a technical artifact of the sequencing pipeline. In an earlier analysis of fewer than 700 of the donors, most TCR beta V segments appeared in productive rearrangements about 87% or about 30% of the time, broadly matching IMGT annotations. Only TCR beta chains were sequenced in this cohort, and the absence of alpha or paired-chain data limited detectable features. A later analysis found that HLA-associated TCR beta chains were more clonally expanded and had lower generation probabilities than equally common non-associated chains. The classifier was reported to diagnose cytomegalovirus status with high specificity and sensitivity in both the original cohort and the validation cohort. A later analysis reported that several top co-occurrence clusters appeared linked to parvovirus B19, influenza, CMV and Epstein-Barr virus. The 87-base-pair reads could not distinguish some IMGT-functional V segments, including TRBV6-2 and TRBV6-3, so those segments were excluded. Most TCR sequences were observed very rarely across donors, whereas some public TCRs were present in many individuals. Strong co-occurrence of HLA alleles, especially DR and DQ, made assigning TCR associations to individual alleles difficult. A later analysis associated some 17,000 TCR beta sequences with specific HLA alleles at a false discovery rate of 0.05. In a later analysis, TCR association rates were found to vary across HLA loci, with the most associated TCRs seen for DRB1 alleles and the fewest for HLA-C alleles. Because HLA typing was missing for some donors at each locus, association tests included only the typed subset. Correlated functional status among segregating V segments might be attributable to linkage disequilibrium, but an unknown experimental factor could not be ruled out. CMV serostatus was the only immune exposure information available for the cohort. In the study, about 150 TCR beta chains were listed as associated with cytomegalovirus. The presence/absence analyses assumed that sequencing depth was roughly uniform across donors, and that assumption may not be true. A later genetic analysis associated a missense DCLRE1C variant with V-gene and J-gene trimming of TCR beta chains, and an independent cohort replicated the association. In vitro tests confirmed that a few of the cytomegalovirus-associated TCR beta chains recognize cytomegalovirus antigens. According to a later analysis, most CMV-associated TCR beta chains appeared to be HLA-restricted, and the HLA associations seemed to be driven largely by CMV exposure. The authors suggested that the approach could potentially be extended to other disease states and immunological phenotypes. A further reported finding was that TCR beta sequences accurately predicted the HLA-A and HLA-B alleles for most subjects in the first cohort. The earlier analysis of about 600 of the donors excluded roughly 17 rarely observed V segments, including chromosome 9 orphons, because counts were too low. In a later genetic analysis, fewer N-insertions in productive TCRs were reported among donors in an Asian-associated ancestry cluster than the roughly 700-donor mean.

The cohort consisted of approximately 690 healthy bone marrow donors. At the time of sampling, every cohort member was nominally healthy, though immune exposures that went unrecorded were likely present. The donor was CMV seronegative and was included in the group of over 300 seronegative cohort members. A peripheral blood sample was provided by each donor, and peripheral blood mononuclear cells were used for TCR beta sequencing. The Qiagen DNeasy Blood Extraction Kit was used to extract genomic DNA from the blood cell samples. Sequencing was performed on PBMCs. The rearrangement combines TRBV5-1 with TRBJ2-7; the D segment could be TRBD1, given 6 matching bases. This receptor was identified in a woman aged 18 to 35 in good health and CMV-seronegative. The CDR3 has the sequence CASSLRAGAVGEQYF. The DNA reads as follows: TGCGCCAGCAGCTTGAGGGCAGGGGCCGTCGGCGAGCAGTACTTC.